The source of this T cell receptor (beta chain) is a study of blood T cell repertoires in COVID-19. Study context: The analysed material was cDNA or gDNA that came from T cells, B-cell-depleted T cells, or PBMCs.

There are a few counts of this clone. Per the study methods: The assay estimated nucleated cells by amplifying reference gene primers. Some clones are missing from TCRdb's copy, which holds only in-frame ones; the method was immunoSEQ multiplex PCR. The V and J calls and the clone size are those of that table, but D and trimming were determined from the DNA. The repertoire holds some 91,000 clones, 70% to 90% seen once, with about an eighth in the top ten. This TCR was recovered from a human donor in a cohort sampled during active COVID-19. Sequencing was performed on peripheral blood.

The CDR3 here is CATSDRSGTGEYGYTF. The CDR3 DNA reads as TGTGCCACCAGTGATAGATCCGGGACAGGGGAGTATGGCTACACCTTC. The chain recombines TRBV24-1 with TRBJ1-2; TRBD1 aligns across 10 bases. V was pared by 3 bases and J by 5 bases, with 8 bases of the junction left unmatched. The CDR3 is made up of 16 amino acids. Germline loops: CDR1 KGHDR, CDR2 SFDVKD.